The TCR beta chain described here comes from a study of OX40 agonist ivuxolimab in advanced cancers. The study's findings and limits: Expanded clones belonging to CD8+ T cells outnumbered, on average, those of CD4+.

Libraries were prepared by immunoSEQ multiplex PCR; TCRdb keeps only in-frame clonotypes and omits some of them. The table has about 96,000 clones, 90% seen once. As to this clone: Its antigen is unidentified.

The CDR3 runs to 14 residues. V was trimmed by 3 bases and J by 8 bases, leaving 17 bases between them. Germline CDR1 reads SGHKS; CDR2 reads YYEKEE (reference sequence). The specimen was CD4+ or CD8+ T cells sorted from blood, collected in a trial of the OX40 agonist ivuxolimab. This TCR came from an adult with an advanced solid tumor such as melanoma, head and neck, liver or kidney cancer. The V gene is TRBV5-5, the J gene TRBJ1-2; possible D gene TRBD1, 5 bases. The CDR3 nucleotides are TGTGCCAGCAGCTCTGACAGTGAGGCCCGGGGCTACACCTTC. It is translated as CASSSDSEARGYTF.